The T cell receptor (beta chain) described here comes from a study of blood T cells in healthy people across ages (dated by TCRdb to about 2015). Context from the whole study: In model experiments, template switching captured about one uniquely barcoded TCR beta cDNA molecule for every two T cells. Age-related changes in TCR beta repertoire diversity were measured in the study by deep sequencing normalized with unique cDNA molecular identifiers. Four age groups were formed from the donors: young (average roughly 15 years), middle-aged (around 40), aged (62) and long-lived (about 80). Donors of different ages were randomly distributed across sequencing lanes to avoid experimental bias. Two additional independent replicas of 1 million unique cDNA reads from the same blood draw were analyzed for two donors (one aged 18 to 29 and one aged 80 or older).

CDR1 and CDR2 were assigned from the germline V gene as SGHTA and FQGNSA. The V and J ends are trimmed by 0 bases and 4 bases, leaving 20 bases between them. The CDR3 starts with the cysteine, ends with the phenylalanine, and has 18 residues. Solely the CDR3 DNA is kept, with 54 bases framed from the first base. The library was made by 5' RACE. These reads were obtained on an Illumina HiSeq 2500. A second PCR of about 7 to 12 cycles was run with a J-beta primer mix and a sample-barcoded 5' primer. A unique molecular identifier was introduced onto each TCR beta cDNA molecule by a template-switch 5' adaptor carrying 12 random nucleotides. At least 2.5 million CDR3-containing paired-end reads were obtained from each sample. First-strand cDNA was synthesized from all RNA with the Mint cDNA synthesis kit, primed by a TRBC-specific oligonucleotide. After uracil-DNA glycosylase treatment, a first 18-cycle PCR used universal primers M1SS and BC2_uni_R on all cDNA. The study's processing was this. Each sample was normalized by randomly selecting 1 million high-quality reads, each carrying a distinct molecular identifier. Reads with shared molecular identifiers were discarded instead of being binned into consensus sequences. MiTCR, with a Q25 quality threshold and the strictest error-elimination algorithm, was used for CDR3 identification, clonotype clustering and error correction. A nonparametric unseen species model with Euler transformation was used to estimate lower-bound total TCR beta diversity. TCRdb trimmed public reads at Q25 via fastp, called clones via MiXCR and kept in-frame beta chains. Identical CDR3 proteins give one entry, which carries the most common genes and DNA. The V and J calls come from TCRdb's annotation, not from the publication. The sample has 870,000 or so distinct CDR3 sequences on record, more than 25% of them singletons. The ten largest clones add up to roughly 17% of the sample.

This clonotype was observed at least ten times. Its target antigen remains unknown. It has no much larger one-base neighbor in the sample; base qualities were not kept. Systemically healthy Caucasian individuals from Russia, around 38 in total and aged about 6 to 90 years, were included as donors. Each donor gave ten milliliters of peripheral blood, drawn into EDTA-treated Vacutainer tubes. Ficoll-Paque density-gradient centrifugation was used to isolate PBMCs, with at least 6.5 million per sample. Trizol reagent was used to extract total RNA from the PBMCs, yielding at least 6 micrograms per sample. The percentages of naive CD45RAhigh/CD27high T cells were determined by flow cytometry on a PBMC aliquot from every donor. Study-wide findings and limitations: Observed TCR beta diversity correlated strongly with the percentage of naive T cells measured by flow cytometry. Since profiling was done on bulk unsorted PBMCs, naive and antigen-experienced compartments could not be conclusively compared. Estimates of total diversity from one million sequenced T cells were regarded as lower bounds and underestimates. The long-lived group showed more naive CD4+ T cells, fewer expanded clones and increased TCR diversity than the aged group, suggesting age selection. Because the CMV infection status of the donors was unknown, age-related changes in expanded clonotypes may potentially have been confounded. Observed TCR beta diversity per million T cells fell roughly linearly with age, and a significant reduction was already apparent by age around 40.

The sample comprised blood. The receptor was derived from a woman of 80 years or more in good health. Recombination connected TRBV7-2 to TRBJ2-3, and perhaps TRBD1 as D gene, on 6 matching bases. The nucleotides read TGTGCCAGCAGCTTAGCGGTTATACAGGGTAGATTTGCAGATACGCAGTATTTT. Its protein product is CASSLAVIQGRFADTQYF.